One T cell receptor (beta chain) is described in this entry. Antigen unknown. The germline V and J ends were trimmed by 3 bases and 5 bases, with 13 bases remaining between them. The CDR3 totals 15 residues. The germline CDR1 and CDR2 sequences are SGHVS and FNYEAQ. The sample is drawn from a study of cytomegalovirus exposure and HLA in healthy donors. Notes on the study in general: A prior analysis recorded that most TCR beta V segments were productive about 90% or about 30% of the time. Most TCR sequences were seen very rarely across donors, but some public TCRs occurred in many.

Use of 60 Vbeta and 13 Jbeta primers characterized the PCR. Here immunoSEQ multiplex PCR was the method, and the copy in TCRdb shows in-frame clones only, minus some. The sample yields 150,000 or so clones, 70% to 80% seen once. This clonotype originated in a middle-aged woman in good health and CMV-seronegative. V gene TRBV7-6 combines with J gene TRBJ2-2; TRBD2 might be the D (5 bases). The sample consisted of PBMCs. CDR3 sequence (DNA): TGTGCCAGCAGCTTGGAGCTTCCGGGGACCGGGGAGCTGTTTTTT. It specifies CASSLELPGTGELFF. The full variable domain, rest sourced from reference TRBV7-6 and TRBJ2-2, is GAGVSQSPRYKVTKRGQDVALRCDPISGHVSLYWYRQALGQGPEFLTYFNYEAQQDKSGLPNDRFSAERPEGSISTLTIQRTEQRDSAMYRCASSLELPGTGELFFGEGSRLTVL.